A selection of T cell receptor beta chains follows, all from one sample in a study of technical replicates of blood from a handful of donors. Data came from immunoSEQ multiplex PCR; TCRdb stores just in-frame clones and leaves some out. The sample records 75,000 to 90,000 clones, 85% to 95% being singletons. Material: T cells isolated from PBMCs. These receptors originate from a human donor in good health. CDR3s include the opening cysteine and the closing phenylalanine or tryptophan. Clone size, where shown, is once, few, many, or a class for clones that have expanded.

size | J | V | CDR3
. | TRBJ1-2 | TRBV10-3 | CAISEGGNYGYTF
. | TRBJ1-1 | TRBV27 | CASSSYREAFF
few | TRBJ2-5 | TRBV4-3 | CASSHGLAGGETQYF
. | TRBJ1-5 | TRBV7-2 | CASSVRGQPQHF
. | TRBJ2-2 | TRBV25-1 | CATAGGIYTGELFF
once | TRBJ2-7 | TRBV27 | CASSFGQGIYEQYF
once | TRBJ2-5 | TRBV28 | CASIPGVQETQYF
. | TRBJ2-2 | TRBV6-5 | CASSFVESAGELFF
. | TRBJ2-3 | TRBV5-1 | CASSFWAGGSTDTQYF
few | TRBJ2-1 | TRBV7-2 | CASSLMYGSDEQFF
. | TRBJ2-7 | TRBV19 | CASSTAGLAGASSYEQYF
once | TRBJ2-5 | TRBV28 | CASSQPTGTGETQYF
once | TRBJ1-4 | TRBV28 | CASWTGRNEKLFF
. | TRBJ2-1 | TRBV4-1 | CASSQGTVPYNEQFF
. | TRBJ1-5 | TRBV27 | CASSFTPYSNQPQHF
. | TRBJ2-7 | TRBV28 | CASRSGQGLYEQYF
. | TRBJ2-7 | TRBV5-6 | CASSLPPGTYEQYF
. | TRBJ2-7 | TRBV6-5 | CASSGGTGVEQYF
. | TRBJ2-3 | TRBV11-3 | CASKGLAGVLPDTQYF
. | TRBJ1-1 | TRBV7-3 | CASSPDRGTNTEAFF
. | TRBJ1-1 | TRBV27 | CASSVGSGNTEAFF
. | TRBJ2-7 | TRBV5-6 | CASSRAGQGPYEQYF
. | TRBJ1-1 | TRBV7-2 | CASSLASSVKAFF
few | TRBJ1-2 | TRBV12-5 | CASGLEGGDGYTF
. | TRBJ1-2 | TRBV30 | CAWRTRGTGNGYTF
. | TRBJ1-5 | TRBV27 | CASSSRGNQPQHF
. | TRBJ1-2 | TRBV5-4 | CASSLNYGYTF
. | TRBJ1-1 | TRBV10-3 | CAIRDRDRTEAFF
few | TRBJ1-4 | TRBV28 | CASKTGQDEKLFF
. | TRBJ1-2 | TRBV30 | CAWSVSGGYGYTF
. | TRBJ2-1 | TRBV2 | CASYSSYNEQFF
. | TRBJ1-5 | TRBV4-1 | CASSQMDREDQPQHF